This TCR beta chain is from a study of response to subunit inactivated influenza vaccine. This clonotype occurred many times. No antigen is known for it. Whole-study results and caveats: New T cells are recruited in small numbers by each seasonal influenza vaccination, according to the authors' suggestion.

Trimming at V came to 0 bases and at J to 4 bases, leaving 4 bases not matched to a gene. From germline, CDR1 is DFQATT and CDR2 SNEGSKA (reference sequence). This CDR3 is built from 15 residues. TCRdb recomputed calls from the RT-PCR reads with MiXCR, one row per CDR3 protein. Seen here are about 700,000 distinct CDR3 sequences, about 14% observed once, and the top ten hold 5.5% to 8%. The sequence was obtained from a man in his fifties who received an inactivated influenza vaccine. Sequencing was performed on PBMCs from blood, taken approximately 15 days before vaccination. The V and J genes are TRBV20-1 and TRBJ1-1; 11 positions match TRBD1. The CDR3 loop is CSARDVGTGGTEAFF. CDR3 nucleotide sequence: TGCAGTGCTAGAGATGTTGGGACAGGGGGCACTGAAGCTTTCTTT.